In this sample, the clone carrying this T cell receptor beta chain turned up once. Its specificity is not known. The CDR3 runs 16 residues. Per the germline V gene, CDR1 is SGHAT and CDR2 is FQNNGV. The V end was cut by 5 bases, the J end by 0 bases, with 13 bases between. One entry per CDR3 protein results from TCRdb running MiXCR on the reads. The table shows around 270,000 distinct CDR3 sequences, with around 9% occurring only once. The sample comes from a study of T cell repertoires in cytomegalovirus infection. Study results and caveats: Using cumulative public TCR beta family frequency, the authors identified those who carried CMV together with the relevant HLA.

This chain links TRBV11-2 with TRBJ1-4; no reliable D call. The clonotype was recovered from a human donor in good health (CMV status not recorded). Some clones in this sample may be carry-over from other donors' samples. Sequencing used PBMCs. The CDR3 coding sequence is TGTGCCAGCAGCCCCCGCCTTTTAGCAACTAATGAAAAACTGTTTTTT. This codes for CASSPRLLATNEKLFF.